What follows describes a single TCR beta chain. CDR3 length: 16 residues. The V gene end was trimmed by 4 bases and the J gene end by 4 bases; junction bases not matched to a gene: 10. Germline V gene sequence: CDR1 MGHRA, CDR2 YSYEKL. The data derive from a study of blood T cell repertoires in COVID-19. Study-level background: Spain, Italy and the United States supplied samples that represented acute and convalescent COVID-19. PBMCs, B-cell-depleted T cells, or T cells were the source of the cDNA or gDNA that made up the material.

Seattle's enrolled individuals joined amid active infection and were then monitored longitudinally. Original data processing: Counts of nucleated cells, estimated from reference gene primer amplification, were obtained. Only in-frame clones appear in the TCRdb table, and some are missing; sequencing was by immunoSEQ multiplex PCR. That table supplies the V and J calls and clone size; D and trimming were determined from the DNA. The data show about 250,000 clones, with nearly 90% seen just once and 2.1% held by the top ten. The chain has TRBV4-1 and TRBJ1-5, with 7 bases that match TRBD1. The clonotype comes from a woman in her sixties or seventies with COVID-19, enrolled during active disease. What was sequenced was peripheral blood. The CDR3 nucleotides read TGCGCCAGCAGCCTTCACGTAGGGGGCCGGAATCAGCCCCAGCATTTT. This encodes CASSLHVGGRNQPQHF.